The 8 T cell receptor beta chains given below trace back to one sample, sequenced in a study of blood T cell repertoires in COVID-19. Clones were sequenced by immunoSEQ multiplex PCR, and TCRdb holds only the in-frame ones, with some missing. Of 200,000 to 300,000 clones in the sample, 75% to 85% were seen once. Sequenced: peripheral blood. These receptors all come from a man in his fifties or sixties with COVID-19, enrolled during active disease.

The chain is built from TRBV6-5 and TRBJ1-1; unclear D gene. This CDR3 region has 13 residues. V shed 3 bases and J shed 0 bases, with 5 bases lying between them. Germline V gene sequence: CDR1 MNHEY, CDR2 SVGAGI. CDR3 in DNA: TGTGCCAGCAGTTATTTCATGAACACTGAAGCTTTCTTT. Its translation: CASSYFMNTEAFF.

V and J are TRBV28 and TRBJ1-3, with D possibly TRBD1 on 6 matching bases. The CDR3 sequence is 13 residues long. CDR1 MDHEN and CDR2 SYDVKM come from the germline V gene. V was pared by 3 bases and J by 7 bases, with 10 bases between. CDR3: CASSFGGGNTIYF. The CDR3, as DNA: TGTGCCAGCAGTTTTGGGGGGGGCAACACCATATATTTT. Full variable domain (remainder filled in from reference TRBV28 and TRBJ1-3): DVKVTQSSRYLVKRTGEKVFLECVQDMDHENMFWYRQDPGLGLRLIYFSYDVKMKEKGDIPEGYSVSREKKERFSLILESASTNQTSMYLCASSFGGGNTIYFGEGSWLTVV.

V usage is TRBV4-1 and J usage is TRBJ2-5, with TRBD1 matching over 8 bases. The CDR3 sequence is 17 residues long. Trimming took 4 bases from V and 5 from J; bases not matched to a gene: 15. The germline V gene has CDR1 MGHRA and CDR2 YSYEKL. CDR3 nucleotides: TGCGCCAGCAGCCCCTCTTTGGACAGGGTGGGATTGGAGACCCAGTACTTC. This encodes CASSPSLDRVGLETQYF.

This clone was picked up one time. The chain carries TRBV2 and TRBJ1-2; the match to TRBD1 covers 9 bases. The V and J ends lost 4 bases and 6 bases, in that order; junction bases with no gene match: 12. Germline CDR1 and CDR2: SNHLY and FYNNEI. CDR3 length: 16 amino acids. The CDR3 DNA reads TGTGCCAGCAGTGGACCACGGGACAGGGTAAATCATGGCTACACCTTC. Residues: CASSGPRDRVNHGYTF.

This chain connects TRBV6-5 to TRBJ2-2; the D gene is possibly TRBD2 (5 bases). The germline V gene has CDR1 MNHEY and CDR2 SVGAGI. This CDR3 has 15 residues. V was shortened by 8 bases and J by 0 bases, with 13 bases between the two germline ends. CDR3 in amino acids: CASRGLAANTGELFF. CDR3 bases: TGTGCCAGCCGCGGGTTGGCGGCGAACACCGGGGAGCTGTTTTTT.

The chain combines TRBV25-1 with TRBJ1-3; TRBD1 is a possible D gene (6 bases). The ends were cut back, 5 bases at V and 0 bases at J, with 14 bases in the middle. The CDR3 is 16 residues long. Germline lookup yields CDR1 MGHDK and CDR2 SYGVNS. CDR3: CASSITDSFSGNTIYF. CDR3 bases: TGTGCCAGCAGTATAACGGACAGCTTCTCTGGAAACACCATATATTTT.

Details on this clone: The same CDR3 also results from other DNA sequences found in this sample. This chain links TRBV28 with TRBJ2-7; D ambiguous. V dropped 5 bases and J dropped 4 bases, with 6 bases sitting between them. The germline V gene encodes CDR1 MDHEN and CDR2 SYDVKM. CDR3 length: 11 amino acids. The CDR3 DNA reads TGTGCCAGCAGTCTAAGATACGAGCAGTACTTC. This encodes CASSLRYEQYF.

The rearrangement joins TRBV24-1 to TRBJ1-5, with D possibly matching TRBD1 (5 bases). Germline CDR1 reads KGHDR; CDR2 reads SFDVKD. The CDR3 is 14 residues long. The ends were cut back, 4 bases at V and 3 bases at J, with 9 bases in the middle. The CDR3, as DNA: TGTGCCACCAGTGAGGCAGGGTTCAATCAGCCCCAGCATTTT. This translates into CATSEAGFNQPQHF.